These 4 T cell receptor beta chains came from one sample sequenced in a study of shared clonotypes between healthy human individuals (dated by TCRdb to 2018 to 2021). Libraries were constructed by the immunoSEQ multiplex PCR assay. TCRdb retrieved this table from immuneACCESS and kept in-frame rearrangements only. Not all clones are present; in checked studies, unresolved V genes account for under half, and no reason is known for the remainder. This sample lists around 1.4 million clones; around 98.5% were detected once. 0.36% of the sample rests with the top ten. Sequencing was performed on naive CD4+ T cells sorted from blood. Taken with the paper, the label for cell subset or site translates to: CD45RA+ positively selected. Receptors were obtained from a man in his thirties or forties in good health.

The CDR3 region has the DNA TGTGCCAGCAGCCAGGGACAGGGGGCGTTTGGCTACACCTTC. Protein product: CASSQGQGAFGYTF. The chain carries TRBV14 and TRBJ1-2, with 12 bases fitting TRBD1. Germline CDR1 and CDR2: SGHDN and FVKESK. CDR3 size: 14 residues. J was trimmed by 7 bases and V by 3 bases; bases with no gene match: 3. The full variable domain, rest sourced from reference TRBV14 and TRBJ1-2, is EAGVTQFPSHSVIEKGQTVTLRCDPISGHDNLYWYRRVMGKEIKFLLHFVKESKQDESGMPNNRFLAERTGGTYSTLKVQPAELEDSGVYFCASSQGQGAFGYTFGSGTRLTVV.

The genes are TRBV27 and TRBJ2-3; 13 nucleotides match TRBD2. With 8 bases clipped from V and 3 bases from J, the junction kept 8 bases outside the gene matches. Germline V gives CDR1 MNHEY, CDR2 SMNVEV (reference sequence). This CDR3 has 16 residues. DNA for the CDR3: TGTGCCAGCCCCCGGACTAGCGGGAGTTGTACAGATACGCAGTATTTT. The encoded protein is CASPRTSGSCTDTQYF.

The V call is TRBV9, the J call TRBJ2-7, with 9 bases identical to TRBD1. The CDR3 consists of 15 residues. CDR1 is SGDLS and CDR2 is YYNGEE in the germline V gene. V was pared by 4 bases and J by 5 bases, with 10 bases of the junction left unmatched. The CDR3 DNA reads TGTGCCAGCAGCCCTAGCGGACAGGGGTGGAACGAGCAGTACTTC. Translated: CASSPSGQGWNEQYF.

The V and J genes are TRBV7-3 and TRBJ2-7; a possible D gene is TRBD2 (6 bases). V was cut by 0 bases and J by 8 bases, with 11 bases left in between. The CDR3 is 13 amino acids. Germline lookup yields CDR1 SGHTA and CDR2 FQGTGA. The CDR3 DNA reads as TGTGCCAGCAGCTTAACTCCGGGAGCGCAGCAGTACTTC. Encoded protein: CASSLTPGAQQYF.